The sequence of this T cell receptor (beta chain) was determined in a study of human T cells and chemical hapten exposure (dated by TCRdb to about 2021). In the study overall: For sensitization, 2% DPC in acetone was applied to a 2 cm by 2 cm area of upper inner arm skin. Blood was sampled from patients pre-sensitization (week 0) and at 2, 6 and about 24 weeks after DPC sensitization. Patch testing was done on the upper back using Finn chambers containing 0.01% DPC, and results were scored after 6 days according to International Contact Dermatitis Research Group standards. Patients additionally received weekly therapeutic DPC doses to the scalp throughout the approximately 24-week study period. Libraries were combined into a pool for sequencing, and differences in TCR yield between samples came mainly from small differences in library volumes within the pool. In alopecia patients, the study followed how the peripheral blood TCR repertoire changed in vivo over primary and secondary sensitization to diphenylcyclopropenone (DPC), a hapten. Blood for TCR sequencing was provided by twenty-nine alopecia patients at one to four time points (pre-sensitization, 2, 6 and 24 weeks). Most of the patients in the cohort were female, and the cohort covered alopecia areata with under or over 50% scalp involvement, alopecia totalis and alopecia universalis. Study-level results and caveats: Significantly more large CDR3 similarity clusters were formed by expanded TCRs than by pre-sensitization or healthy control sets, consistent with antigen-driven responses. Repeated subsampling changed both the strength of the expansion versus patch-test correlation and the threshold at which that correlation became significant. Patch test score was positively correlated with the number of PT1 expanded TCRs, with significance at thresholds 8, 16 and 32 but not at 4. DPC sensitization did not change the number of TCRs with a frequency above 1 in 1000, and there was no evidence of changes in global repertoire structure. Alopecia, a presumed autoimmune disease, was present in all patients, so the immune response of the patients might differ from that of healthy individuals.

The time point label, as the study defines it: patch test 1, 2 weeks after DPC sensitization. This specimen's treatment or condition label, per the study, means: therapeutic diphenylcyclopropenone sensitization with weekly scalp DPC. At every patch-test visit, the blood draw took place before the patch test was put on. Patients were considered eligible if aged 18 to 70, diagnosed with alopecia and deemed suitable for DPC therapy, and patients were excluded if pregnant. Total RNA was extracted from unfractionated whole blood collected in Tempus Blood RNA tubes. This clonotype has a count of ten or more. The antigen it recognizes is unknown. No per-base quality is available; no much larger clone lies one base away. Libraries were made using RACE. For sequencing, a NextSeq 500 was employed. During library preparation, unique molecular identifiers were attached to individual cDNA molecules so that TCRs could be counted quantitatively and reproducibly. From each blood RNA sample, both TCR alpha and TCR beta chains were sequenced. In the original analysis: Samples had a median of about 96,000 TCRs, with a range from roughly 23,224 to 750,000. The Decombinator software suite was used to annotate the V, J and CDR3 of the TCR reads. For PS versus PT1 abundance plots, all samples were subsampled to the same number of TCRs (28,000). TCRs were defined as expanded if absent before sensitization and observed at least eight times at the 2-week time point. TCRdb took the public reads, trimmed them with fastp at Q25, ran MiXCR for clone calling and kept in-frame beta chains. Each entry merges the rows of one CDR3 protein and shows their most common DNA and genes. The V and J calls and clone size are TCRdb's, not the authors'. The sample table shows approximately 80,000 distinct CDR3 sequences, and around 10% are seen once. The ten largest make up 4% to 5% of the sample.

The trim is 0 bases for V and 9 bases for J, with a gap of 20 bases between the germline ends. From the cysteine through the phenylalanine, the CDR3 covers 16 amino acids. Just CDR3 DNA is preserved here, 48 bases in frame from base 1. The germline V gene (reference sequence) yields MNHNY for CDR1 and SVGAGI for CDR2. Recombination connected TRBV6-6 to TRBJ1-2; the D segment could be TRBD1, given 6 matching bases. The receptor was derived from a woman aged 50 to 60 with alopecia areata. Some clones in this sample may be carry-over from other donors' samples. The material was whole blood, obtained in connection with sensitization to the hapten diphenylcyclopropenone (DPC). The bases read TGTGCCAGCAGTTACTCGGCCAGCGGGGGCTCTTTAAGCTACACCTTC. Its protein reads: CASSYSASGGSLSYTF.